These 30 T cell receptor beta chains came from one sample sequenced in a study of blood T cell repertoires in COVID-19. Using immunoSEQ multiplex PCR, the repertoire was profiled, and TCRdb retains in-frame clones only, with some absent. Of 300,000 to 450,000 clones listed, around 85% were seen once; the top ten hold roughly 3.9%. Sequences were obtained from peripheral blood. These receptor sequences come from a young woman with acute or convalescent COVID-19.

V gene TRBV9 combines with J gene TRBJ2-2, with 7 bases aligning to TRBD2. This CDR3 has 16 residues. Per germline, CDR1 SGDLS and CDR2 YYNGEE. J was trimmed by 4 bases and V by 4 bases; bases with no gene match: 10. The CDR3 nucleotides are TGTGCCAGCAGCCCGCGTGGGGGGGTCGGCACCGGGGAGCTGTTTTTT. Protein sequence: CASSPRGGVGTGELFF.

CDR3 loop: CASSVTGGGRETQYF. CDR3 nucleotides: TGTGCCAGCAGCGTTACAGGGGGAGGACGGGAGACCCAGTACTTC. The chain couples TRBV2 to TRBJ2-5; 8 nucleotides match TRBD1. The germline V gene has CDR1 SNHLY and CDR2 FYNNEI. Trimming at V came to 6 bases and at J to 5 bases, leaving 11 bases not matched to a gene. The CDR3 has 15 amino acids.

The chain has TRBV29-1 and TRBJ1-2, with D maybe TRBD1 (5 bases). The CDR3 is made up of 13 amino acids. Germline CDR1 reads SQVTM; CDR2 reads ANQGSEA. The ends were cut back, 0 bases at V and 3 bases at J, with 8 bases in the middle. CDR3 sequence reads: CSVEDLRDYGYTF. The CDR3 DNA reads TGCAGCGTTGAAGATCTCAGGGACTATGGCTACACCTTC.

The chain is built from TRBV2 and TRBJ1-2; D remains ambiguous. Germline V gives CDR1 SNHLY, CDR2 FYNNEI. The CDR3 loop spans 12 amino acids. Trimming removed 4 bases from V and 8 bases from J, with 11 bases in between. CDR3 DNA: TGTGCCAGCAGTGTGAGTCTGGGCGGCTACACCTTC. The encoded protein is CASSVSLGGYTF.

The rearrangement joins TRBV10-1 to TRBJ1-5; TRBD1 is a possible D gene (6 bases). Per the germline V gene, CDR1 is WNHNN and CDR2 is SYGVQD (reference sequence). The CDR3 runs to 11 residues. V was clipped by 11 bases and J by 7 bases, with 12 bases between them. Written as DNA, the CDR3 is TGCGCCGGGGGGGCCACACAGCCCCAGCATTTT. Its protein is CAGGATQPQHF.

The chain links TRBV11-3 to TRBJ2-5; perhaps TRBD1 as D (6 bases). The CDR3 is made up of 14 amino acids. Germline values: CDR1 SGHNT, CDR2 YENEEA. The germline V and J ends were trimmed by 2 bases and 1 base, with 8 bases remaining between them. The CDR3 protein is CASSLSGAQETQYF. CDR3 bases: TGTGCCAGCAGCTTATCAGGGGCCCAAGAGACCCAGTACTTC. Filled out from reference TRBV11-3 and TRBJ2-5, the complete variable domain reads EAGVVQSPRYKIIEKKQPVAFWCNPISGHNTLYWYLQNLGQGPELLIRYENEEAVDDSQLPKDRFSAERLKGVDSTLKIQPAELGDSAVYLCASSLSGAQETQYFGPGTRLLVL.

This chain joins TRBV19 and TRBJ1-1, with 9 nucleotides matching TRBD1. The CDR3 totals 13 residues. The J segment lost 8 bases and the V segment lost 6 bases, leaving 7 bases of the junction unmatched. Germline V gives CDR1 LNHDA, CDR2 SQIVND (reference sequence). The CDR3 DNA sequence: TGTGCCAGTAGACCGAACAGGGGGCCCGAAGCTTTCTTT. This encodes CASRPNRGPEAFF.

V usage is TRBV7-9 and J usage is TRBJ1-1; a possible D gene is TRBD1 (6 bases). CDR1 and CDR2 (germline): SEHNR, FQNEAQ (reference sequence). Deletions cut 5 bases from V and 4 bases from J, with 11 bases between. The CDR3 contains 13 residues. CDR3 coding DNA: TGTGCCAGCAGCCAAAAGGGGGTCACTGAAGCTTTCTTT. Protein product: CASSQKGVTEAFF.

CDR3 region: CASRAGLANRDTQYF. In DNA, the CDR3 is TGTGCCAGCAGGGCGGGACTCGCGAACAGAGATACGCAGTATTTT. The gene calls are TRBV2 and TRBJ2-3, with D possibly TRBD2 on 6 matching bases. The CDR3 runs 15 residues. Germline V gene data show CDR1 as SNHLY and CDR2 as FYNNEI. With 6 bases removed from V and 5 bases from J, the gap between germline ends came to 18 bases.

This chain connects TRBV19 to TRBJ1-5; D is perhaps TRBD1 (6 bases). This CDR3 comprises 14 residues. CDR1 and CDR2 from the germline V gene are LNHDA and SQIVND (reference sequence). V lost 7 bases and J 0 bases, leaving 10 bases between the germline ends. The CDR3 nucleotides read TGTGCCAGTAACACAGGGATTAGCAATCAGCCCCAGCATTTT. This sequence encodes CASNTGISNQPQHF.

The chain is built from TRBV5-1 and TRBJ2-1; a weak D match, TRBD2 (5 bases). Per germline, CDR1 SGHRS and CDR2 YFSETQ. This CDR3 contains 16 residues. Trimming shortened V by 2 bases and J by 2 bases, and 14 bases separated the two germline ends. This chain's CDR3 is CASSFGLVPTYNEQFF. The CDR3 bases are TGCGCCAGCAGCTTCGGACTCGTACCAACCTACAATGAGCAGTTCTTC.

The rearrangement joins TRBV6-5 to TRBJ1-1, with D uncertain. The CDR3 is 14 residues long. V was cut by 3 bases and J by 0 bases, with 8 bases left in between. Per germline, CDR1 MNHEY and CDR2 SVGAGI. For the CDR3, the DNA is TGTGCCAGCAGTTATAGGGAGGTGAACACTGAAGCTTTCTTT. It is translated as CASSYREVNTEAFF.

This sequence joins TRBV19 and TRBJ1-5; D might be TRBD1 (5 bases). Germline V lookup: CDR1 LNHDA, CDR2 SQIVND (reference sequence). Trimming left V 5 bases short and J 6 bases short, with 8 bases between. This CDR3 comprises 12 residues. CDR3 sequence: CASSPGSQPQHF. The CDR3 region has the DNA TGTGCCAGTAGTCCAGGGTCTCAGCCCCAGCATTTT.

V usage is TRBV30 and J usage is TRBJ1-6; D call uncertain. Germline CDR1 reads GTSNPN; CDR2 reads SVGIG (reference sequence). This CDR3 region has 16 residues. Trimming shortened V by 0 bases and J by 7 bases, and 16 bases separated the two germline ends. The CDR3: CAWSVLAWAQNSPLHF. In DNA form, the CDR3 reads TGTGCCTGGAGTGTACTGGCTTGGGCACAGAATTCACCCCTCCACTTT.

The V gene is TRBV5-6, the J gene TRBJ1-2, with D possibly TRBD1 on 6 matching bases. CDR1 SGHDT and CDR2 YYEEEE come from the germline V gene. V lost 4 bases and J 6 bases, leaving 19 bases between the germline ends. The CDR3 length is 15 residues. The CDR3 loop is CASSGPRGIIDGYTF. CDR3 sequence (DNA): TGTGCCAGCAGCGGGCCCAGGGGAATAATTGATGGCTACACCTTC.

The CDR3: CASSIGHRGTGELFF. The CDR3, as DNA: TGTGCCAGTAGTATAGGCCACAGGGGGACCGGGGAGCTGTTTTTT. The chain joins TRBV19 to TRBJ2-2; 8 nucleotides align to TRBD1. With V trimmed by 1 base and J by 5 bases, 3 bases remained unmatched. The germline CDR1 and CDR2 sequences are LNHDA and SQIVND (reference sequence). This CDR3 has 15 residues.

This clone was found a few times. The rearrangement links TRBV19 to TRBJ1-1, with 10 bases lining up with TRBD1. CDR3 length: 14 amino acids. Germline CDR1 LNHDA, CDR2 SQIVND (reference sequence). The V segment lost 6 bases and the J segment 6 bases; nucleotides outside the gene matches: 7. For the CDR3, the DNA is TGTGCCAGTAGCACCGGGACAGGGGTACCTGAAGCTTTCTTT. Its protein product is CASSTGTGVPEAFF.

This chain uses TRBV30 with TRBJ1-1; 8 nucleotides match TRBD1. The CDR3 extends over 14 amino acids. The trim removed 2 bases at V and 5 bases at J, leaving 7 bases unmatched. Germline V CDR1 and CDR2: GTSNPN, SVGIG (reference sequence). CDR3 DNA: TGTGCCTGGAGTTTGTTAACAGGGGGTACTGAAGCTTTCTTT. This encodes CAWSLLTGGTEAFF.

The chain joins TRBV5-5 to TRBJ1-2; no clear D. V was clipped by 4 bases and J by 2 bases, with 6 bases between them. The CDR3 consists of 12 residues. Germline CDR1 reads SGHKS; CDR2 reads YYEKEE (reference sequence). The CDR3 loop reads CASSLRNYGYTF. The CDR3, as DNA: TGTGCCAGCAGCCTCAGAAACTATGGCTACACCTTC.

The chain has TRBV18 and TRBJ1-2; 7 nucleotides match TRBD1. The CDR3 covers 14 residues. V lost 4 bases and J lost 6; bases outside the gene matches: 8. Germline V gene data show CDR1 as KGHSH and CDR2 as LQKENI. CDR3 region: CASSLGQVGDGYTF. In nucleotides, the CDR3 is TGTGCCAGCTCACTAGGACAGGTCGGCGATGGCTACACCTTC.

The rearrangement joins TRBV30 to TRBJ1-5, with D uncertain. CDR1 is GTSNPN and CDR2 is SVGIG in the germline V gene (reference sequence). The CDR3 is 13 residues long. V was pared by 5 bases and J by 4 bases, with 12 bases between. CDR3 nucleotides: TGTGCCTGGTCACGGGGTTGGAATCAGCCCCAGCATTTT. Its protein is CAWSRGWNQPQHF.

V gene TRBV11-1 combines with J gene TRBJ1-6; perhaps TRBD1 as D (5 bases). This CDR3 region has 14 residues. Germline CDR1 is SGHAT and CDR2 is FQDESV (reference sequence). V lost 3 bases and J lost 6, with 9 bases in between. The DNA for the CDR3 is TGTGCCAGCAGCTTGGACACAGTTAATTCACCCCTCCACTTT. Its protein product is CASSLDTVNSPLHF.

The CDR3 DNA reads as TGTGCCAGCAGTGCGACTGCAACTAATGAAAAACTGTTTTTT. Its protein is CASSATATNEKLFF. The chain uses TRBV6-4 and TRBJ1-4; D gene uncertain. Germline V CDR1 and CDR2: MRHNA, SNTAGT. V was cut by 4 bases and J by 0 bases, with 6 bases left in between. The CDR3 runs 14 residues.

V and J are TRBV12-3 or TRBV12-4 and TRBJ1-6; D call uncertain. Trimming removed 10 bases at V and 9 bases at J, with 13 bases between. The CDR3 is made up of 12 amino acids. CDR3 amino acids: CATGEVSSPLHF. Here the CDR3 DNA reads TGTGCCACTGGGGAGGTTTCTTCACCCCTCCACTTT.

The CDR3 sequence: CAWSPGGNHYGYTF. The CDR3 DNA is TGTGCCTGGAGTCCAGGGGGCAACCACTATGGCTACACCTTC. The chain joins TRBV30 to TRBJ1-2; 8 bases agree with TRBD1. V shed 2 bases and J 3 bases; nucleotides not matched to a gene: 5. The CDR3 spans 14 residues. Germline-derived CDR1 and CDR2 are GTSNPN and SVGIG (reference sequence).

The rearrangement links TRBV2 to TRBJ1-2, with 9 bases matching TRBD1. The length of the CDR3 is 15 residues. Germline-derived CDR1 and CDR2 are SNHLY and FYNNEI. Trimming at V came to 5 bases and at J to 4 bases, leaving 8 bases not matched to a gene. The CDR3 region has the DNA TGTGCCAGCAGTCTGATATCGACAGGGGGCTATGGCTACACCTTC. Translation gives CASSLISTGGYGYTF.

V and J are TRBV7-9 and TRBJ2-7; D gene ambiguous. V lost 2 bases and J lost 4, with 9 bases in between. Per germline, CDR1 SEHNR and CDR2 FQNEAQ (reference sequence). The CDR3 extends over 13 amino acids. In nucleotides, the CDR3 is TGTGCCAGCAGCTTATCGGAGACTTACGAGCAGTACTTC. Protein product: CASSLSETYEQYF.

The CDR3 region is CASTETSGSIFYNEQFF. The DNA for the CDR3 is TGTGCTAGTACCGAGACTAGCGGATCAATTTTCTACAATGAGCAGTTCTTC. The chain combines TRBV7-2 with TRBJ2-1; TRBD2 agrees at 9 bases. CDR1 and CDR2 from the germline V gene are SGHTA and FQGNSA. This CDR3 spans 17 amino acids.

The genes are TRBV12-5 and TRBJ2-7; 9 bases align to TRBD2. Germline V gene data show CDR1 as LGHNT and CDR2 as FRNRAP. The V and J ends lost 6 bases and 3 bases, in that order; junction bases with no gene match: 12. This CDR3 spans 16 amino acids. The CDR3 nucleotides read TGTGCTAGTGGGTTAGGTCCGGGACTAGCAAGCTACGAGCAGTACTTC. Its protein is CASGLGPGLASYEQYF.

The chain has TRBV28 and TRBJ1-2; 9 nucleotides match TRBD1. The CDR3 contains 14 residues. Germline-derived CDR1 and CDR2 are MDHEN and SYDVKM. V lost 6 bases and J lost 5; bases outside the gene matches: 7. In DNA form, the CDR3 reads TGTGCCAGCAGCGGGACAGGGCAGGGGTATGGCTACACCTTC. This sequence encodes CASSGTGQGYGYTF.